Presented here are 21 T cell receptor beta chains from one specimen sequenced in a study of shared clonotypes between healthy human individuals. Sequencing used immunoSEQ multiplex PCR; TCRdb keeps in-frame clones, though not all of them. The table records roughly 2,000,000 clones, approximately 92% of them present only once. Positive CCR7 selection of CD45RO-negative cells yielded the naive CD8 cells, and terminally differentiated effector memory CD45RA+ cells were excluded. Sequencing input: naive CD8+ T cells from PBMCs. These receptors came from a man aged 18-30 years in good health. Some clones in this sample may be carry-over from other donors' samples.

The V and J genes are TRBV5-6 and TRBJ2-5; possibly TRBD1 for D (5 bases). Trimming took 2 bases from V and 4 from J, leaving 18 bases between them. The CDR3 runs 16 residues. Germline lookup yields CDR1 SGHDT and CDR2 YYEEEE. CDR3 in DNA: TGTGCCAGCAGCTTCTGGCAGGGCTTGGTAGGAGAGACCCAGTACTTC. It yields the protein CASSFWQGLVGETQYF.

CDR3 nucleotides: TGTGCCAGCAGCCAAGATTCTCGGAGATCCTACAATGAGCAGTTCTTC. It specifies CASSQDSRRSYNEQFF. The V and J genes are TRBV4-2 and TRBJ2-1; D unclear. Trimming cost V 0 bases and J 1 base, with 10 bases left between them. The CDR3 contains 16 residues. The V gene's germline CDR1 is LGHNA and CDR2 YNFKEQ.

V usage is TRBV10-3 and J usage is TRBJ2-7, with 7 bases matching TRBD1. V lost 3 bases to trimming and J lost 2 bases; unmatched junction nucleotides: 4. Per germline, CDR1 ENHRY and CDR2 SYGVKD. The CDR3 covers 14 residues. As DNA, the CDR3 is TGTGCCATCAGTGATGGGGACAGCCCCTACGAGCAGTACTTC. Amino acid sequence: CAISDGDSPYEQYF.

In regard to this clone: Other DNA sequences in this specimen translate into the identical CDR3. The CDR3 is CASSYRGVNTEAFF. As DNA, the CDR3 is TGTGCCAGCAGTTATCGGGGGGTGAACACTGAAGCTTTCTTT. V is TRBV6-5 and J is TRBJ1-1; maybe TRBD1 (5 bases). V shed 3 bases and J shed 0 bases, with 8 bases lying between them. In germline, CDR1 is MNHEY, CDR2 SVGAGI. This CDR3 has 14 amino acids.

The chain links TRBV5-1 to TRBJ2-7; 7 bases fit TRBD1. CDR1 SGHRS and CDR2 YFSETQ come from the germline V gene. The V segment lost 5 bases and the J segment 4 bases; nucleotides outside the gene matches: 3. This CDR3 has 12 amino acids. The CDR3 protein is CASRTGRYEQYF. In DNA form, the CDR3 reads TGCGCCAGCAGGACAGGGCGTTACGAGCAGTACTTC.

As DNA, the CDR3 is TGTGCCAGCAGTTGGACAGTGACTAGCACAGATACGCAGTATTTT. As protein: CASSWTVTSTDTQYF. V is TRBV6-1 and J is TRBJ2-3; possibly TRBD1 for D (6 bases). This CDR3 has 15 amino acids. The V gene lost 5 bases and the J gene lost 0 bases, with 12 bases spanning the gap. Germline V lookup: CDR1 MNHNS, CDR2 SASEGT.

V gene TRBV29-1 combines with J gene TRBJ2-1, with TRBD2 identical over 9 bases. The junction had 10 bases not matched to a gene; V was cut back by 7 bases and J by 6 bases. The CDR3 is made up of 14 amino acids. Germline lookup yields CDR1 SQVTM and CDR2 ANQGSEA. The CDR3 DNA reads as TGCAGCGGACTGGCTAGCGGGGCCCCCAATGAGCAGTTCTTC. As protein: CSGLASGAPNEQFF.

The chain carries TRBV7-9 and TRBJ2-2; 8 bases agree with TRBD2. This CDR3 is built from 16 residues. V lost 5 bases, J lost 5 bases, and 10 bases stayed unmatched. Germline V gene data show CDR1 as SEHNR and CDR2 as FQNEAQ (reference sequence). This CDR3 is CASSPPAGGRTGELFF. CDR3 coding DNA: TGTGCCAGCAGCCCCCCTGCGGGAGGAAGGACCGGGGAGCTGTTTTTT.

The CDR3 spells CAISPDKNTDTQYF. The CDR3 DNA is TGTGCCATCAGCCCGGACAAGAACACAGATACGCAGTATTTT. The chain carries TRBV10-3 and TRBJ2-3; tentative D call: TRBD1 (5 bases). In germline, CDR1 is ENHRY, CDR2 SYGVKD. V lost 6 bases to trimming and J lost 2 bases, with 12 bases between them. This CDR3 region has 14 residues.

V gene TRBV5-1 combines with J gene TRBJ2-7; 10 nucleotides agree with TRBD1. Germline assignment: CDR1 SGHRS and CDR2 YFSETQ. The CDR3 has 16 amino acids. The ends lost 4 bases at V and 3 bases at J; junction bases unmatched: 10. CDR3: CASSPRRGQGVYEQYF. The CDR3 DNA is TGCGCCAGCAGCCCCAGACGCGGACAGGGGGTCTACGAGCAGTACTTC.

The CDR3 is CAISVSSDGYTF. The CDR3 DNA reads as TGTGCCATCAGTGTGAGCTCCGATGGCTACACCTTC. V is TRBV10-3 and J is TRBJ1-2; D is unresolved. Germline V lookup: CDR1 ENHRY, CDR2 SYGVKD. The CDR3 extends over 12 amino acids. The V end lost 4 bases, the J end lost 6 bases, and 9 bases lay between the germline ends.

This clone was counted only a few times. V is TRBV2 and J is TRBJ2-7; no firm D call. CDR1 is SNHLY and CDR2 is FYNNEI in the germline V gene. The V end was cut by 6 bases, the J end by 7 bases, with 10 bases between. The CDR3 consists of 11 residues. The CDR3 nucleotides are TGTGCCAGCAGCAAAGGTCGAGAGCAGTACTTC. Its translation: CASSKGREQYF.

The chain carries TRBV7-9 and TRBJ2-2; D unclear. CDR3 length: 17 residues. Trimming cost V 2 bases and J 1 base, with 14 bases left between them. The germline V gene has CDR1 SEHNR and CDR2 FQNEAQ (reference sequence). The DNA for the CDR3 is TGTGCCAGCAGCTTAAGTGTCGAGACATTGAACACCGGGGAGCTGTTTTTT. Its translation is CASSLSVETLNTGELFF.

This clone has only one observation. V gene TRBV27 combines with J gene TRBJ2-2; no firm D call. This CDR3 has 13 amino acids. The V gene lost 5 bases and the J gene lost 6 bases, with 10 bases spanning the gap. Germline CDR1 MNHEY, CDR2 SMNVEV (reference sequence). For the CDR3, the DNA is TGTGCCAGCAGTAAATACGAGGCCGGGGAGCTGTTTTTT. Translated, it gives CASSKYEAGELFF.

The CDR3 region has the DNA TGTGCCAGCAGTTTATTTGAAGGGGTCAGCAATCAGCCCCAGCATTTT. Its protein is CASSLFEGVSNQPQHF. The chain carries TRBV28 and TRBJ1-5, with a possible D match to TRBD1 (5 bases). V lost 1 base and J lost 1, with 11 bases in between. The CDR3 is 16 residues long. Germline-derived CDR1 and CDR2 are MDHEN and SYDVKM.

For this clone: Other DNA sequences in the sample encode the same CDR3. This sequence joins TRBV19 and TRBJ1-5; D remains unclear. V gave up 3 bases and J gave up 7 bases, with 10 bases separating them. Germline V gene sequence: CDR1 LNHDA, CDR2 SQIVND (reference sequence). CDR3 length equals 13 residues. CDR3 DNA: TGTGCCAGTAGTATCGGGCGGGGACAGCCCCAGCATTTT. Translating it yields CASSIGRGQPQHF.

Concerning this clone itself: In the same sample, other DNA sequences code for this CDR3. The rearrangement joins TRBV9 to TRBJ2-1; the match to TRBD2 covers 10 bases. Germline trimming cut 4 bases from V and 4 bases from J; bases unmatched to any gene: 5. The CDR3 spans 15 residues. CDR1 is SGDLS and CDR2 is YYNGEE in the germline V gene. CDR3 sequence: CASSLRTSGYNEQFF. As DNA, the CDR3 is TGTGCCAGCAGCCTACGGACTAGCGGTTACAATGAGCAGTTCTTC.

The chain carries TRBV4-2 and TRBJ2-7; TRBD1 is a possible D gene (6 bases). This CDR3 spans 15 amino acids. Germline values: CDR1 LGHNA, CDR2 YNFKEQ. Trimming stripped 4 bases from V and 3 bases from J, with 16 bases between. The CDR3 spells CASSPPQGLIYEQYF. The CDR3 nucleotides read TGTGCCAGCAGCCCGCCACAGGGCCTGATCTACGAGCAGTACTTC.

The chain carries TRBV30 and TRBJ1-6, with 7 bases fitting TRBD1. The CDR3 contains 15 residues. The V gene's germline CDR1 is GTSNPN and CDR2 SVGIG (reference sequence). V dropped 2 bases and J dropped 7; count of bases not matched to a gene: 8. The CDR3 is CAWSTTGAGNSPLHF. The CDR3 DNA reads TGTGCCTGGAGTACAACAGGGGCTGGGAATTCACCCCTCCACTTT.

The J gene is TRBJ2-1, the V gene TRBV29-1; D assignment may be TRBD1 or TRBD2 (5 bases each). CDR3 length: 14 amino acids. The ends were cut back, 3 bases at V and 8 bases at J, with 17 bases in the middle. CDR1 SQVTM and CDR2 ANQGSEA come from the germline V gene. The CDR3 DNA follows: TGCAGCGTTGAGGGCTCCGGGGCTCCAGATGAGCAGTTCTTC. Protein product: CSVEGSGAPDEQFF.

The chain employs TRBV28 and TRBJ1-2; 10 positions match TRBD1. CDR1 is MDHEN, CDR2 SYDVKM, per germline. V gave up 2 bases and J gave up 2 bases; unmatched junction bases: 5. This CDR3 is 16 amino acids long. The CDR3 here is CASSLILTGGNYGYTF. Written as DNA, the CDR3 is TGTGCCAGCAGTTTAATTTTGACAGGGGGCAACTATGGCTACACCTTC.